This TCR beta chain comes out of a study of blood T cells in healthy people across ages. This clonotype was seen a handful of times. CDR3 length: 18 residues. Germline V gene lookup returns CDR1 SGDLS and CDR2 YYNGEE. Trimming cost V 3 bases and J 2 bases, with 18 bases left between them. The second PCR ran roughly 6 to 11 cycles with a sample-barcoded 5' primer and J-beta primers. TCRdb re-called the 5' RACE reads with MiXCR, one entry per CDR3 protein. The profile shows approximately 1.5 million distinct CDR3 sequences, roughly 32% of them singletons. The chain employs TRBV9 and TRBJ2-6; D gene uncertain. Sequencing was done on a sample of blood. The source of this sequence is a woman aged 25 to 45 in good health. CDR3 residues: CASSAPGRRTAGANVLTF. CDR3 bases: TGTGCCAGCAGCGCGCCAGGACGTAGGACCGCTGGGGCCAACGTCCTGACTTTC.